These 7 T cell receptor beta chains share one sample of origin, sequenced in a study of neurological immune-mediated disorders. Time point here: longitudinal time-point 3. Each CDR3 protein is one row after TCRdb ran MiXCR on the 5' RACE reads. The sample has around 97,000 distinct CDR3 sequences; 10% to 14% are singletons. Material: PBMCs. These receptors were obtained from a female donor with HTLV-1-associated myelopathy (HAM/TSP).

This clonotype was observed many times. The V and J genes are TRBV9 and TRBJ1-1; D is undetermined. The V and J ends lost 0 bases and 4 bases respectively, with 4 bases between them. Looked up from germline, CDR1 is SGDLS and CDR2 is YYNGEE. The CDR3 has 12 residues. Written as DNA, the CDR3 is TGTGCCAGCAGCGTAGGGGGCACTGAAGCTTTCTTT. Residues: CASSVGGTEAFF.

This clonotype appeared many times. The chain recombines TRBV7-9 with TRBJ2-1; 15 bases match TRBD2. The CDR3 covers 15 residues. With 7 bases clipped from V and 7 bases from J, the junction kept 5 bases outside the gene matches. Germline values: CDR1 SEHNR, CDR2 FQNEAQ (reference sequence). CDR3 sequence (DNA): TGTGCCAGCACCCAAGGGACTAGCGGGGGGAATGAGCAGTTCTTC. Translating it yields CASTQGTSGGNEQFF.

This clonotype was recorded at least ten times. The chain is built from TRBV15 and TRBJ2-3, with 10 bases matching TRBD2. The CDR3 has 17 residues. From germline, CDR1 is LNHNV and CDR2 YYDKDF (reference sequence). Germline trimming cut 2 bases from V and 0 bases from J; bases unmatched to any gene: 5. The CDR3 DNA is TGTGCCACCAGCAGATTTCCTAGCGGGAGTAGCACAGATACGCAGTATTTT. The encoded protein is CATSRFPSGSSTDTQYF.

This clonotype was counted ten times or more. The CDR3 loop reads CASFPGQGGYEQYF. CDR3 nucleotide sequence: TGCGCCAGCTTTCCGGGACAGGGAGGCTACGAGCAGTACTTC. The chain links TRBV5-1 to TRBJ2-7; 9 bases are a match to TRBD1. The CDR3 is 14 residues long. Germline assignment: CDR1 SGHRS and CDR2 YFSETQ. V was pared by 7 bases and J by 3 bases, with 8 bases of the junction left unmatched.

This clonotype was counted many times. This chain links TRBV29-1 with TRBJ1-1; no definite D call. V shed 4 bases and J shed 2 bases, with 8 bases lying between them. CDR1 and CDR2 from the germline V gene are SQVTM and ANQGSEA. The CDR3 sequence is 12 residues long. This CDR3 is CSVGEGNTEAFF. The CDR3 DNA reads TGCAGCGTTGGGGAGGGAAACACTGAAGCTTTCTTT.

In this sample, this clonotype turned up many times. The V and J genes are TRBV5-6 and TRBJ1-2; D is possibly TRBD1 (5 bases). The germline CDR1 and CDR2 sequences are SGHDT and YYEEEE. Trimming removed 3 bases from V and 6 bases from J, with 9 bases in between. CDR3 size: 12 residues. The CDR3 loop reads CASSWGRDGYTF. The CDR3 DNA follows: TGTGCCAGCAGCTGGGGACGGGATGGCTACACCTTC.

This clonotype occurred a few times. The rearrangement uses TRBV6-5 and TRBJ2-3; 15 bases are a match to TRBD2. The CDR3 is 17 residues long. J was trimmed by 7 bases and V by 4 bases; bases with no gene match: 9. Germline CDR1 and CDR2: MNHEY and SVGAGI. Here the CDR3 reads CASSLVSGLAGGNTQYF. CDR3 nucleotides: TGTGCCAGCAGTTTGGTTTCGGGACTAGCGGGGGGTAATACGCAGTATTTT.